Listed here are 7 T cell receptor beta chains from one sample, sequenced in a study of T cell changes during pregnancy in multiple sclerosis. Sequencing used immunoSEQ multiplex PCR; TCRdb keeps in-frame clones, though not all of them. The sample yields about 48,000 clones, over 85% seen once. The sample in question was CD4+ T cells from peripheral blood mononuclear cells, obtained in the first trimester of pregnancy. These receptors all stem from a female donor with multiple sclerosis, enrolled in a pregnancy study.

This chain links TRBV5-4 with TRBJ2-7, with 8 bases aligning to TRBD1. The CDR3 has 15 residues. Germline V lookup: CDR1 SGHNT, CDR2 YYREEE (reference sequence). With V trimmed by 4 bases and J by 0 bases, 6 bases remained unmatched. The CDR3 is CASSRGQDPSYEQYF. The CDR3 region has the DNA TGTGCCAGCAGCAGGGGACAGGACCCCTCCTACGAGCAGTACTTC.

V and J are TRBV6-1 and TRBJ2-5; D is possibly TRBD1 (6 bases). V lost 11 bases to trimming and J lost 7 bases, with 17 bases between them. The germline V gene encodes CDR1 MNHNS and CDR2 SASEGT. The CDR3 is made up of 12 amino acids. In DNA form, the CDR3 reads TGTGCCGTCCAGGGGCTCTTCGTGACCCAGTACTTC. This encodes CAVQGLFVTQYF.

CDR3 bases: TGTGCCAGCAGCTTGGGACTAGCGGTTGAGACCCAGTACTTC. It translates to CASSLGLAVETQYF. V and J are TRBV5-4 and TRBJ2-5; TRBD2 matches 9 bases. The CDR3 extends over 14 amino acids. Germline trimming cut 0 bases from V and 5 bases from J; bases unmatched to any gene: 2. Germline loops: CDR1 SGHNT, CDR2 YYREEE (reference sequence).

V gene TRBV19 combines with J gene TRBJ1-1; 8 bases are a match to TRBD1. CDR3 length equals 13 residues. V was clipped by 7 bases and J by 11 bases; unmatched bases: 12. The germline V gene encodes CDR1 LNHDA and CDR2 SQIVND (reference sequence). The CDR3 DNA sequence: TGTGCCAGTATCTCCGGACAGGGAGGGTTGGCTTTCTTT. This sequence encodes CASISGQGGLAFF.

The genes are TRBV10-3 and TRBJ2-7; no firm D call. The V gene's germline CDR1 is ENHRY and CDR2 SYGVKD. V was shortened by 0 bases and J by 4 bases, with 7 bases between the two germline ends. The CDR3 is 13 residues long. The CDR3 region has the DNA TGTGCCATCAGTGAGTCGAACGGTTACGAGCAGTACTTC. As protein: CAISESNGYEQYF.

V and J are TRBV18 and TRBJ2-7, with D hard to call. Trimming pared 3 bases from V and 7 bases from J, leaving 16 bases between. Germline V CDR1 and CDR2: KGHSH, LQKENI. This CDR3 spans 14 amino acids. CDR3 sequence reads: CASSPSSGPLEQYF. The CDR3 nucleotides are TGTGCCAGCTCACCTTCATCGGGTCCTCTGGAGCAGTACTTC.

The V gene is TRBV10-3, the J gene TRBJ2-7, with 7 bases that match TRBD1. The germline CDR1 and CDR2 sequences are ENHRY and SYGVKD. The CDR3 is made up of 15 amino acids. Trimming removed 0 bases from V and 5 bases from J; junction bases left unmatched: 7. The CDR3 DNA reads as TGTGCCATCAGTGAGTCGGCGACAGGGTTTGACGAGCAGTACTTC. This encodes CAISESATGFDEQYF.